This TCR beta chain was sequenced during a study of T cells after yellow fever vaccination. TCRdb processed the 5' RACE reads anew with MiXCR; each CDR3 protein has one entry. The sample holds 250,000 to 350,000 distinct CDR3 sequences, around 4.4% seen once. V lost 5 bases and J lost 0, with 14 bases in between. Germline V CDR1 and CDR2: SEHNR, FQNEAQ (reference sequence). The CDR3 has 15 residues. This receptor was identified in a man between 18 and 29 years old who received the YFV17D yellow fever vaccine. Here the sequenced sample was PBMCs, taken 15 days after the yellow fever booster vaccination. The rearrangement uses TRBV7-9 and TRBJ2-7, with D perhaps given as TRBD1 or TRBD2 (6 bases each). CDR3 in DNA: TGTGCCAGCAGCCTAGGGGGGCGTGGCTCCTACGAGCAGTACTTC. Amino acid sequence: CASSLGGRGSYEQYF.